These 16 T cell receptor beta chains were sequenced from one sample in a study of CD8+CD57+ T cells in acquired aplastic anemia. Selection for sequencing was limited to patients who had shown CD8+CD57+ cell expansion by flow cytometry. Genomic DNA constituted the template upon which TCR beta VDJ and CDR3 profiling was performed. Each CDR3 protein gets one entry after TCRdb re-called the reads with MiXCR. The sample includes about 98,000 distinct CDR3 sequences, roughly two thirds of them seen just once. The specimen was sorted CD4+, CD8+, or CD8+CD57+ T cells (not recorded which) from PBMCs. The receptor source for this set is a human donor with aplastic anemia.

In its sample, this clonotype was seen many times. The rearrangement joins TRBV5-4 to TRBJ2-3, with a possible D match to TRBD2 (6 bases). This CDR3 has 15 amino acids. The germline CDR1 and CDR2 sequences are SGHNT and YYREEE (reference sequence). The V end was cut by 3 bases, the J end by 1 base, with 12 bases between. The CDR3 is CASSSPEGGTDTQYF. DNA of the CDR3: TGTGCCAGCAGCTCCCCGGAGGGCGGCACAGATACGCAGTATTTT. The full variable domain, rest sourced from reference TRBV5-4 and TRBJ2-3, is ETGVTQSPTHLIKTRGQQVTLRCSSQSGHNTVSWYQQALGQGPQFIFQYYREEENGRGNFPPRFSGLQFPNYSSELNVNALELDDSALYLCASSSPEGGTDTQYFGPGTRLTVL.

The rearrangement joins TRBV29-1 to TRBJ1-2; possible D gene TRBD1, 5 bases. There are 13 residues in the CDR3. Trimming removed 4 bases at V and 6 bases at J, with 15 bases between. From germline, CDR1 is SQVTM and CDR2 ANQGSEA. CDR3 sequence: CSVVKRGSHGYTF. The CDR3 DNA reads TGCAGCGTTGTAAAGCGGGGGAGCCATGGCTACACCTTC.

This rearrangement joins TRBV7-9 to TRBJ1-2, with no clear D. The CDR3 totals 12 residues. Germline V CDR1 and CDR2: SEHNR, FQNEAQ (reference sequence). Trimming pared 1 base from V and 8 bases from J, leaving 8 bases between. The CDR3, as DNA: TGTGCCAGCAGCTTAGAAGAGGGAGGCTACACCTTC. Encoded protein: CASSLEEGGYTF.

This clonotype was recorded many times. The rearrangement links TRBV5-4 to TRBJ1-2; 11 bases are shared with TRBD1. V lost 4 bases, J lost 6 bases, and 2 bases stayed unmatched. The V gene's germline CDR1 is SGHNT and CDR2 YYREEE (reference sequence). This CDR3 is built from 13 residues. CDR3 sequence (DNA): TGTGCCAGCAGCCTGGACAGGGGGCATGGCTACACCTTC. Translation gives CASSLDRGHGYTF.

The chain couples TRBV12-3 or TRBV12-4 to TRBJ2-7, with TRBD1 as a possible D gene (6 bases). V shed 4 bases and J shed 9 bases, with 10 bases lying between them. There are 11 residues in the CDR3. The CDR3 sequence: CASSYPGVQYF. The CDR3 region has the DNA TGTGCCAGCAGTTACCCAGGGGTGCAGTACTTC.

This chain uses TRBV27 with TRBJ2-7; D call uncertain. Trimming took 3 bases from V and 2 from J, leaving 14 bases between them. CDR1 is MNHEY and CDR2 is SMNVEV in the germline V gene (reference sequence). The CDR3 is made up of 15 amino acids. The CDR3 here is CASSLSRSNTYEQYF. The CDR3 DNA follows: TGTGCCAGCAGTTTGTCACGGAGCAATACCTACGAGCAGTACTTC.

This clonotype was counted a few times. The chain uses TRBV7-9 and TRBJ1-2, with D perhaps matching TRBD1 (6 bases). The CDR3 runs to 15 residues. The V gene's germline CDR1 is SEHNR and CDR2 FQNEAQ (reference sequence). Trimming removed 2 bases from V and 4 bases from J, with 14 bases in between. The CDR3 DNA is TGTGCCAGCAGCTTACATCAGGGGCTCGGCTATGGCTACACCTTC. Protein product: CASSLHQGLGYGYTF.

J is TRBJ1-1 and V is TRBV19; D is unclear. The CDR3 extends over 15 amino acids. CDR1 and CDR2 (germline): LNHDA, SQIVND (reference sequence). The V end lost 4 bases, the J end lost 0 bases, and 12 bases lay between the germline ends. As DNA, the CDR3 is TGTGCCAGTAGTAGCAACCTGGGGATGAACACTGAAGCTTTCTTT. Translated: CASSSNLGMNTEAFF. Full variable domain (missing parts from reference TRBV19 and TRBJ1-1): DGGITQSPKYLFRKEGQNVTLSCEQNLNHDAMYWYRQDPGQGLRLIYYSQIVNDFQKGDIAEGYSVSREKKESFPLTVTSAQKNPTAFYLCASSSNLGMNTEAFFGQGTRLTVV.

This clonotype was found once. This chain links TRBV20-1 with TRBJ1-6; no clear D gene. CDR3 length: 13 residues. Trimming left V 4 bases short and J 8 bases short, with 12 bases between. Looked up from germline, CDR1 is DFQATT and CDR2 is SNEGSKA (reference sequence). CDR3 DNA: TGCAGTGCTAAGATGGAGGGAGATTCACCCCTCCACTTT. This translates into CSAKMEGDSPLHF.

Concerning this clonotype itself: A junction boundary mismatches the germline segment, possibly from a read error. The chain combines TRBV10-2 with TRBJ2-7, with D unresolved. Germline CDR1 reads WSHSY; CDR2 reads SAAADI. CDR3 length: 11 amino acids. CDR3 sequence: CASIGSGEKYF. CDR3 in DNA: TGCGCCAGCATAGGCTCCGGCGAGAAGTACTTC.

The chain employs TRBV24-1 and TRBJ2-1; D gene ambiguous. Germline V gene lookup returns CDR1 KGHDR and CDR2 SFDVKD. This CDR3 comprises 13 residues. Trimming removed 2 bases at V and 6 bases at J, with 7 bases between. The chain's CDR3 is CATSDSVLNEQFF. The CDR3 DNA reads as TGTGCCACCAGTGATTCGGTGCTCAATGAGCAGTTCTTC.

The chain recombines TRBV25-1 with TRBJ2-1; possible D gene TRBD2, 6 bases. The CDR3 consists of 14 residues. CDR1 MGHDK and CDR2 SYGVNS come from the germline V gene. The V end was cut by 6 bases, the J end by 7 bases, with 16 bases between. The CDR3 DNA reads TGTGCCAGCAGCTTGTTTCTGGCGGGGAATGAGCAGTTCTTC. The encoded protein is CASSLFLAGNEQFF.

This clonotype was seen only once. The rearrangement links TRBV7-9 to TRBJ2-7, with TRBD1 as a possible D gene (6 bases). Germline V gene lookup returns CDR1 SEHNR and CDR2 FQNEAQ (reference sequence). Trimming left V 1 base short and J 7 bases short, with 11 bases between. This CDR3 spans 13 amino acids. For the CDR3, the DNA is TGTGCCAGCAGCTTAGGCCAGGGGTGGGAGCAGTACTTC. Translating gives CASSLGQGWEQYF.

V is TRBV2 and J is TRBJ1-1, with TRBD1 matching over 7 bases. Germline CDR1 and CDR2: SNHLY and FYNNEI. The J segment lost 8 bases and the V segment lost 5 bases, leaving 8 bases of the junction unmatched. The CDR3 is 13 amino acids. CDR3 bases: TGTGCCAGCAGTACCAACAGGGGCTTAGAAGCTTTCTTT. Amino acids: CASSTNRGLEAFF.

This clonotype was detected only a few times. J is TRBJ2-1 and V is TRBV15; D may be TRBD2 (6 bases). V dropped 5 bases and J dropped 2 bases, with 13 bases sitting between them. Germline V gene data show CDR1 as LNHNV and CDR2 as YYDKDF (reference sequence). The CDR3 covers 15 residues. CDR3 protein: CATSPTSITYNEQFF. The CDR3 DNA sequence: TGTGCCACCAGCCCAACTAGCATCACCTACAATGAGCAGTTCTTC.

Only one count was recorded for this clonotype. The junction and the germline gene differ at one end; a read error may be behind it. V and J are TRBV9 and TRBJ2-3; 8 bases map to TRBD2. Germline V gives CDR1 SGDLS, CDR2 YYNGEE. The length of the CDR3 is 20 residues. This CDR3 is CASSVSPPVSGTRGTDTQYF. In DNA form, the CDR3 reads TGTGCCAGCAGCGTAAGTCCCCCCGTTAGCGGGACGCGGGGCACAGACACGCAGTATTTT.